One T cell receptor beta chain is described in this entry. Antigen specificity is unknown. This specimen belongs to a study of T cells in Graves' hyperthyroidism and ophthalmopathy. Across the study: The authors collected peripheral blood at initial diagnosis, before any treatment.

CDR1 is SGHRS and CDR2 is YFSETQ in the germline V gene. Trimming removed 4 bases from V and 5 bases from J; junction bases left unmatched: 14. The CDR3 totals 16 residues. RNA transcripts provided the source from which TCR beta CDR3 regions were amplified. TCR CDR3 regions were first amplified by RT-PCR with HTBI primers. Each CDR3 protein gets one entry after TCRdb re-called the multiplex PCR reads with MiXCR. This sample carries 300,000 to 350,000 distinct CDR3 sequences, about a sixth of them seen once, and the ten largest clones take roughly a sixth. Study-level points and caveats: In the blood, most expanded thyroid clonotypes above 0.001 appeared as well. A median 6.5 months before onset, the model predicted ophthalmopathy.

V usage is TRBV5-1 and J usage is TRBJ2-7; 8 nucleotides agree with TRBD1. The receptor comes from a middle-aged woman with Graves' ophthalmopathy. The sequenced sample consisted of blood. In nucleotides, the CDR3 is TGCGCCAGCAGCCTCCCAGGCGGGACAGGTGTTAACGAGCAGTACTTC. Its translation is CASSLPGGTGVNEQYF.